What follows is one TCR beta chain and its context. This CDR3 region has 15 residues. Germline V gene lookup returns CDR1 MDHEN and CDR2 SYDVKM. V dropped 8 bases and J dropped 3; count of bases not matched to a gene: 9. The sample originates from a study of T-cell memory formation after mild COVID-19. On the study more broadly: Each donor largely had its own TCR clusters.

TCRdb re-analysed the 5' RACE reads in MiXCR, keeping a single row per CDR3 protein. The sample has roughly 50,000 distinct CDR3 sequences, approximately 12% seen once. V is TRBV28 and J is TRBJ2-2, with TRBD2 matching 7 bases. The sequencing input was PBMCs or a T cell subset sorted from them (not recorded which). The TCR was taken from a man between 18 and 35 years old who had mild COVID-19 (a few samples of this study predate the infection). Cell type and time point are not known. CDR3 residues: CASLAGVDYTGELFF. The CDR3 nucleotides read TGTGCCAGCCTGGCGGGGGTCGATTACACCGGGGAGCTGTTTTTT. The entire variable domain, with the rest obtained from reference TRBV28 and TRBJ2-2, is as follows: DVKVTQSSRYLVKRTGEKVFLECVQDMDHENMFWYRQDPGLGLRLIYFSYDVKMKEKGDIPEGYSVSREKKERFSLILESASTNQTSMYLCASLAGVDYTGELFFGEGSRLTVL.